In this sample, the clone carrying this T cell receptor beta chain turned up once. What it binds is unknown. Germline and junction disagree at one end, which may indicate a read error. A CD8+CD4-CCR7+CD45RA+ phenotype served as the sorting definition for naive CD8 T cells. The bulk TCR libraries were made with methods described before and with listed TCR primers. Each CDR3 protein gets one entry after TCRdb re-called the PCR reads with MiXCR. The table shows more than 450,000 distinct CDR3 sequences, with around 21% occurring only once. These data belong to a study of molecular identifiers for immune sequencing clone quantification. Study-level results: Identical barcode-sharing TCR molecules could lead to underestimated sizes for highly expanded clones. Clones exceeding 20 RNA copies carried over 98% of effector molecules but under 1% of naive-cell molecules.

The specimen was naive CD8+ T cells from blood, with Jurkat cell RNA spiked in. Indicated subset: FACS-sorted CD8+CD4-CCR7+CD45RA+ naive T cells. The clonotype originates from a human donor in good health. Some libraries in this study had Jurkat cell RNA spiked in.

CDR3 residues: CAGSVGAPNEQYF. For the CDR3, the DNA is TGTGCCGGCAGCGTCGGGGCCCCCAACGAGCAGTACTTC. This chain uses TRBV5-6 with TRBJ2-7; the D call may be TRBD1 or TRBD2 (5 bases each). The CDR3 has 13 residues. CDR1 SGHDT and CDR2 YYEEEE come from the germline V gene.